The clone carrying this T cell receptor beta chain was counted a few times. This CDR3 spans 16 amino acids. Germline V gene data show CDR1 as SGHRS and CDR2 as YFSETQ. The V and J ends lost 0 bases and 0 bases respectively, with 12 bases between them. This sample is part of a study of cytomegalovirus exposure and HLA in healthy donors. This cohort consisted of healthy bone marrow donors. It was with 60 Vbeta and 13 Jbeta primers that the PCR ran. This table comes from immunoSEQ multiplex PCR, and its TCRdb copy is limited to in-frame clones, with some not included. Of about 120,000 clones detected, approximately 80% appear once; the ten largest clones hold around 12%.

The chain recombines TRBV5-1 with TRBJ1-1; D gene uncertain. The receptor was derived from a woman aged 40 to 49 in good health and CMV-seropositive. Sequencing was performed on PBMCs. The CDR3 DNA reads as TGCGCCAGCAGCTTGGCGGCCAGCGCCTTGAACACTGAAGCTTTCTTT. It encodes CASSLAASALNTEAFF.